This entry lists 12 T cell receptor beta chains sequenced from one sample in a study of identical twins. From the 5' RACE reads, TCRdb called clonotypes with MiXCR, one entry per CDR3 protein. The repertoire holds 1.5 million to 2 million distinct CDR3 sequences, with 32% as singletons. Sequenced sample: cord blood. Source of these receptors: a newborn girl in good health.

The rearrangement links TRBV6-6 to TRBJ2-7, with 11 nucleotides matching TRBD2. From germline, CDR1 is MNHNY and CDR2 SVGAGI (reference sequence). J was trimmed by 0 bases and V by 4 bases; bases with no gene match: 8. The CDR3 length is 17 residues. CDR3 region: CASSLRLAGTSSYEQYF. The CDR3 DNA follows: TGTGCCAGCAGTTTAAGACTAGCGGGAACGAGCTCCTACGAGCAGTACTTC.

The chain links TRBV16 to TRBJ2-3; 8 nucleotides match TRBD2. This CDR3 comprises 16 residues. The germline gives CDR1 KGHSY, CDR2 FQNENV. Germline trimming cut 5 bases from V and 3 bases from J; bases unmatched to any gene: 10. The CDR3 DNA reads as TGTGCCAGCAGCTCAATCGTACTAGCGGTTACAGATACGCAGTATTTT. It is translated as CASSSIVLAVTDTQYF.

This sequence joins TRBV20-1 and TRBJ1-1; 11 bases map to TRBD1. The germline V gene encodes CDR1 DFQATT and CDR2 SNEGSKA (reference sequence). Trimming at V came to 3 bases and at J to 6 bases, leaving 6 bases not matched to a gene. The CDR3 has 14 residues. For the CDR3, the DNA is TGCAGTGCTAGTCGGACAGGGGGCTACTCTGAAGCTTTCTTT. Its protein is CSASRTGGYSEAFF.

Note on this clonotype: This may arise from a read error, as a much more abundant clone is one base away. This chain links TRBV12-3 or TRBV12-4 with TRBJ2-3; perhaps TRBD2 as D (6 bases). Deletions cut 9 bases from V and 8 bases from J, with 18 bases between. This CDR3 is built from 13 residues. The CDR3 DNA is TGTGCCAGTTCACCGGGAGTTGGAGGTACGCAGTATTTT. Protein product: CASSPGVGGTQYF.

This clonotype was counted only a few times. This chain connects TRBV5-6 to TRBJ1-4; a weak D match, TRBD1 (5 bases). The CDR3 spans 17 residues. The germline V and J ends were trimmed by 0 bases and 4 bases, with 16 bases remaining between them. CDR1 is SGHDT, CDR2 YYEEEE, per germline. CDR3 coding DNA: TGTGCCAGCAGCTTGGAACGCCTCCGGGGCCGTAATGAAAAACTGTTTTTT. Translated: CASSLERLRGRNEKLFF.

This clonotype came up once. A junction boundary mismatches the germline segment, possibly from a read error. The CDR3 here is CASSLAAYSTDTRYF. CDR3 sequence (DNA): TGTGCCAGCAGCTTAGCGGCCTATAGCACAGATACGCGGTATTTT. This chain links TRBV13 with TRBJ2-3; D ambiguous. Germline assignment: CDR1 PRHDT and CDR2 FYEKMQ (reference sequence). This CDR3 has 15 amino acids.

In its sample, this clonotype was seen many times. V and J are TRBV6-5 and TRBJ2-1, with D unresolved. The V end lost 6 bases, the J end lost 0 bases, and 12 bases lay between the germline ends. Germline values: CDR1 MNHEY, CDR2 SVGAGI. The CDR3 contains 15 residues. The CDR3 nucleotides read TGTGCCAGCAGAATCGCACCCAGCTCCTACAATGAGCAGTTCTTC. Encoded protein: CASRIAPSSYNEQFF.

The J gene is TRBJ2-1, the V gene TRBV14; D is perhaps TRBD2 (6 bases). The CDR3 is made up of 14 amino acids. Trimming cost V 0 bases and J 9 bases, with 12 bases left between them. The germline CDR1 and CDR2 sequences are SGHDN and FVKESK. Written as DNA, the CDR3 is TGTGCCAGCAGCCAAGATGGGGTGCGGGGTGAGCAGTTCTTC. This sequence encodes CASSQDGVRGEQFF.

The rearrangement links TRBV27 to TRBJ1-4, with D perhaps matching TRBD1 (5 bases). In germline, CDR1 is MNHEY, CDR2 SMNVEV (reference sequence). There are 15 residues in the CDR3. Trimming removed 3 bases at V and 8 bases at J, with 16 bases between. DNA for the CDR3: TGTGCCAGCAGTTTTGGCCCCAGGGTAGGGGAAAAACTGTTTTTT. Translation gives CASSFGPRVGEKLFF.

The rearrangement joins TRBV19 to TRBJ2-5; D may correspond to TRBD1 or TRBD2 (5 bases each). V shed 3 bases and J shed 5 bases, with 10 bases lying between them. This CDR3 is 13 amino acids long. Germline V gene data show CDR1 as LNHDA and CDR2 as SQIVND (reference sequence). Here the CDR3 reads CASSIGREETQYF. The CDR3 bases are TGTGCCAGTAGTATCGGCAGGGAGGAGACCCAGTACTTC.

This clonotype was recorded a few times. The chain joins TRBV5-6 to TRBJ1-1, with 9 bases lining up with TRBD1. This CDR3 has 17 residues. Germline-derived CDR1 and CDR2 are SGHDT and YYEEEE. V dropped 1 base and J dropped 1; count of bases not matched to a gene: 8. This CDR3 reads CASSLLWDRAGNTEAFF. CDR3 sequence (DNA): TGTGCCAGCAGCTTGCTGTGGGACAGGGCGGGGAACACTGAAGCTTTCTTT.

The J gene is TRBJ2-7, the V gene TRBV20-1; TRBD1 might be the D (5 bases). The germline V gene encodes CDR1 DFQATT and CDR2 SNEGSKA (reference sequence). V was shortened by 1 base and J by 2 bases, with 9 bases between the two germline ends. The CDR3 spans 13 residues. This CDR3 is CSARVGVTYEQYF. The DNA of the CDR3 is TGCAGTGCTAGAGTAGGGGTTACCTACGAGCAGTACTTC.